This T cell receptor (beta chain) emerged from a study of beta chain features in type 1 diabetes. Study findings and constraints: TCRB CDR3 length was moderately but significantly reduced in all four CD4+ subsets of Type 1 diabetes patients.

Germline assignment: CDR1 SQVTM and CDR2 ANQGSEA. CDR3 length: 16 amino acids. V trimming: 2 bases; J trimming: 7 bases; junction bases outside the gene matches: 16. This clone came up a few times. What it recognizes is unknown. The isolated RNA, all of it, was reverse transcribed, so expressed TCRB transcripts were what got sequenced. Only in-frame clones appear in the TCRdb table, and some are missing; sequencing was by immunoSEQ multiplex PCR. In the table there are around 300,000 clones, 15% of which are singletons. Via CD45RO/CCR7/CD25/CD127/CD95/CD27, cells of the CD4+ naive, central memory, regulatory and stem cell-like memory subsets were sorted.

J is TRBJ2-5 and V is TRBV29-1, with 7 bases identical to TRBD1. This receptor was obtained from a man in his late teens or twenties with type 1 diabetes. Sample: naive CD4+ T cells from blood. CDR3 DNA: TGCAGCGTTGAATCGAGGCCAGGGACAGCGGACGGGACCCAGTACTTC. Its translation is CSVESRPGTADGTQYF.